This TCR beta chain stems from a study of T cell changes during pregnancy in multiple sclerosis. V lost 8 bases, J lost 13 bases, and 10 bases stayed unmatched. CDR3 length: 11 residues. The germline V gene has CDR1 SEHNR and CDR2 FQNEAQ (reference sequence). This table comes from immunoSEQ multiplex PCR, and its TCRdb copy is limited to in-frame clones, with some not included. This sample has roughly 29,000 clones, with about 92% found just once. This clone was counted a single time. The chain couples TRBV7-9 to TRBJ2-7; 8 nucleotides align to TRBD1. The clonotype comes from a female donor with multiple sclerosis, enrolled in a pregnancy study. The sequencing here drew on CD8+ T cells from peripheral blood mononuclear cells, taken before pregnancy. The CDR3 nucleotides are TGTGCCAGCGGGACGGCCGGGACAGGCTACTTC. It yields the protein CASGTAGTGYF.